Each of the 30 T cell receptor beta chains below was sequenced from the same sample in a study of OX40 agonist ivuxolimab in advanced cancers. Using immunoSEQ multiplex PCR, the repertoire was profiled, and TCRdb retains in-frame clones only, with some absent. The top ten clones hold around 0.78% of a sample with roughly 71,000 clones, about four fifths of them seen once. The sequenced sample was CD4+ or CD8+ T cells sorted from blood, obtained in a trial of the OX40 agonist ivuxolimab. Receptors were obtained from an adult with an advanced solid tumor such as melanoma, head and neck, liver or kidney cancer.

The CDR3 DNA follows: TGTGCCAGCAGCTCTTTAACCCGCGCGACACCAGGGATGGATTCACCCCTCCACTTT. Translating gives CASSSLTRATPGMDSPLHF. The V call is TRBV7-2, the J call TRBJ1-6; a weak D match, TRBD1 (5 bases). The CDR3 loop spans 19 amino acids. CDR1 and CDR2 from the germline V gene are SGHTA and FQGNSA. Trimming cost V 4 bases and J 8 bases, with 27 bases left between them.

The V call is TRBV28, the J call TRBJ2-1; TRBD2 aligns across 8 bases. Germline lookup yields CDR1 MDHEN and CDR2 SYDVKM. The CDR3 runs to 15 residues. Trimming took 7 bases from V and 5 from J; bases not matched to a gene: 10. In DNA, the CDR3 is TGTGCCAGCACCACTAGGAGCGGGGGAAACAATGAGCAGTTCTTC. Translation gives CASTTRSGGNNEQFF.

The genes are TRBV6-5 and TRBJ2-7, with 12 bases that match TRBD1. V lost 5 bases, J lost 7 bases, and 9 bases stayed unmatched. Germline-derived CDR1 and CDR2 are MNHEY and SVGAGI. The CDR3 totals 15 residues. CDR3 loop: CASSRPGQGAREQYF. The CDR3 bases are TGTGCCAGCAGTAGGCCGGGACAGGGGGCGCGAGAGCAGTACTTC.

This clone was picked up one time. V gene TRBV28 combines with J gene TRBJ1-2; D is undetermined. V was trimmed by 2 bases and J by 5 bases, leaving 18 bases between them. There are 16 residues in the CDR3. The V gene's germline CDR1 is MDHEN and CDR2 SYDVKM. CDR3 residues: CASSLNAPLEGYGYTF. The CDR3 DNA reads TGTGCCAGCAGTTTAAATGCTCCCTTGGAGGGTTATGGCTACACCTTC.

This chain connects TRBV5-1 to TRBJ2-1; 12 nucleotides agree with TRBD2. The CDR3 spans 16 residues. V lost 5 bases to trimming and J lost 9 bases; unmatched junction nucleotides: 12. Germline CDR1 SGHRS, CDR2 YFSETQ. The chain's CDR3 is CASSSSLAGGLSEQFF. CDR3 DNA sequence: TGCGCCAGCAGTTCCTCGCTAGCGGGGGGGCTCAGTGAGCAGTTCTTC.

The rearrangement joins TRBV6-6 to TRBJ1-3; 7 bases are shared with TRBD1. With V trimmed by 5 bases and J by 4 bases, 8 bases remained unmatched. The CDR3 has 15 residues. The germline V gene has CDR1 MNHNY and CDR2 SVGAGI (reference sequence). CDR3 in DNA: TGTGCCAGCAGTCCGGACAGGTTCCTAGGAAACACCATATATTTT. Protein sequence: CASSPDRFLGNTIYF.

V is TRBV4-2 and J is TRBJ1-5, with D maybe TRBD1 (5 bases). The CDR3 length is 15 residues. With 1 base removed from V and 6 bases from J, the gap between germline ends came to 13 bases. The germline V gene encodes CDR1 LGHNA and CDR2 YNFKEQ. The CDR3 nucleotides read TGTGCCAGCAGCCAAGTCCAGGGAGACGCTCAGCCCCAGCATTTT. Translating gives CASSQVQGDAQPQHF.

The chain recombines TRBV28 with TRBJ1-1; 7 bases match TRBD1. The junction had 5 bases not matched to a gene; V was cut back by 6 bases and J by 1 base. The germline V gene has CDR1 MDHEN and CDR2 SYDVKM. The CDR3 runs 14 residues. The CDR3 DNA is TGTGCCAGCAGCCAGGGGGATTGGAACACTGAAGCTTTCTTT. This encodes CASSQGDWNTEAFF.

The gene calls are TRBV6-6 and TRBJ1-1; D is uncertain. This CDR3 is built from 11 residues. Germline V CDR1 and CDR2: MNHNY, SVGAGI (reference sequence). Trimming removed 5 bases at V and 0 bases at J, with 1 base between. CDR3 region: CASSMNTEAFF. DNA of the CDR3: TGTGCCAGCAGTATGAACACTGAAGCTTTCTTT.

This rearrangement joins TRBV5-1 to TRBJ1-1; 9 bases match TRBD1. The V and J ends lost 5 bases and 5 bases, in that order; junction bases with no gene match: 7. There are 14 residues in the CDR3. CDR1 SGHRS and CDR2 YFSETQ come from the germline V gene. CDR3 sequence: CASSLDRGRTEAFF. In nucleotides, the CDR3 is TGCGCCAGCAGTCTGGACAGGGGAAGGACTGAAGCTTTCTTT.

There are a few counts of this clone. The J gene is TRBJ1-1, the V gene TRBV7-9; the match to TRBD1 covers 8 bases. Germline CDR1 is SEHNR and CDR2 is FQNEAQ (reference sequence). The CDR3 is made up of 14 amino acids. J gave up 5 bases and V 8 bases, and 10 bases lay outside the gene matches. DNA for the CDR3: TGTGCCAGCCTTCCAGGGGGCGTTTTAACTGAAGCTTTCTTT. Protein sequence: CASLPGGVLTEAFF.

The chain has TRBV5-1 and TRBJ2-7; a possible D gene is TRBD1 (5 bases). V lost 0 bases to trimming and J lost 9 bases, with 13 bases between them. The CDR3 extends over 13 amino acids. Germline V lookup: CDR1 SGHRS, CDR2 YFSETQ. The CDR3 protein is CASSLALRAGQYF. CDR3 nucleotides: TGCGCCAGCAGCTTGGCCCTCAGGGCAGGGCAGTACTTC.

This sequence joins TRBV7-3 and TRBJ2-1, with a weak D call TRBD1 (5 bases). The CDR3 loop spans 16 amino acids. Germline values: CDR1 SGHTA, CDR2 FQGTGA. V was clipped by 2 bases and J by 9 bases, with 20 bases between them. The DNA of the CDR3 is TGTGCCAGCAGCTTATACGCTGGCAGGGTGGAAGGTGAGCAGTTCTTC. Its translation is CASSLYAGRVEGEQFF.

The rearrangement joins TRBV7-3 to TRBJ2-3, with D possibly matching TRBD1 (5 bases). CDR3 size: 15 residues. Per the germline V gene, CDR1 is SGHTA and CDR2 is FQGTGA. The V gene lost 0 bases and the J gene lost 5 bases, with 12 bases spanning the gap. The CDR3 spells CASSLTRTFGDTQYF. DNA of the CDR3: TGTGCCAGCAGCTTAACTAGGACATTCGGAGATACGCAGTATTTT.

The chain carries TRBV29-1 and TRBJ2-2; D not certain. The CDR3 covers 15 residues. V was cut by 0 bases and J by 3 bases, with 11 bases left in between. CDR1 and CDR2 (germline): SQVTM, ANQGSEA. The CDR3 here is CSVEDQNSHTGELFF. In DNA, the CDR3 is TGCAGCGTTGAAGATCAGAACAGCCACACCGGGGAGCTGTTTTTT.

V and J are TRBV29-1 and TRBJ2-7, with D tentatively TRBD2 (5 bases). The CDR3 consists of 14 residues. Germline V gives CDR1 SQVTM, CDR2 ANQGSEA. Trimming pared 1 base from V and 4 bases from J, leaving 14 bases between. Here the CDR3 reads CSVEAGLGRYEQYF. CDR3 bases: TGCAGCGTTGAAGCAGGACTTGGTCGGTACGAGCAGTACTTC.

The chain employs TRBV2 and TRBJ2-5, with unresolved D. This CDR3 is built from 11 residues. Germline CDR1 and CDR2: SNHLY and FYNNEI. Trimming left V 4 bases short and J 5 bases short, with 5 bases between. The CDR3 sequence: CASSGAETQYF. For the CDR3, the DNA is TGTGCCAGCAGTGGTGCGGAGACCCAGTACTTC.

Only a few counts were recorded for this clone. The chain is built from TRBV6-1 and TRBJ2-3; 7 positions match TRBD2. V lost 0 bases, J lost 1 base, and 4 bases stayed unmatched. This CDR3 spans 16 amino acids. Germline V gene lookup returns CDR1 MNHNS and CDR2 SASEGT. For the CDR3, the DNA is TGTGCCAGCAGTGAAGCTCTGGCGGGGGGCACAGATACGCAGTATTTT. Its translation is CASSEALAGGTDTQYF.

The chain has TRBV7-2 and TRBJ1-5; 7 bases align to TRBD1. Looked up from germline, CDR1 is SGHTA and CDR2 is FQGNSA. V was clipped by 1 base and J by 4 bases; unmatched bases: 10. The CDR3 loop spans 17 amino acids. The CDR3 reads CASSLVGGGVSNQPQHF. The CDR3 DNA is TGTGCCAGCAGCTTAGTGGGAGGGGGCGTATCAAATCAGCCCCAGCATTTT.

The J gene is TRBJ2-2, the V gene TRBV7-3, with TRBD1 matching over 7 bases. J lost 6 bases, V lost 6 bases, and 4 bases had no gene match. This CDR3 has 13 amino acids. CDR1 SGHTA and CDR2 FQGTGA come from the germline V gene. The DNA of the CDR3 is TGTGCCAGCAGTCGACAGGGCCCCGGGGAGCTGTTTTTT. Its protein is CASSRQGPGELFF.

The V call is TRBV28, the J call TRBJ2-1; 7 nucleotides agree with TRBD2. CDR3 size: 15 residues. Trimming at V came to 2 bases and at J to 6 bases, leaving 7 bases not matched to a gene. Germline-derived CDR1 and CDR2 are MDHEN and SYDVKM. The CDR3 loop is CASSLAGDGLNEQFF. The CDR3 coding sequence is TGTGCCAGCAGTTTAGCGGGAGATGGCCTCAATGAGCAGTTCTTC.

The chain carries TRBV28 and TRBJ2-5; D is uncertain. CDR3 size: 14 residues. Germline V gene sequence: CDR1 MDHEN, CDR2 SYDVKM. Deletions cut 5 bases from V and 0 bases from J, with 10 bases between. The CDR3 DNA sequence: TGTGCCAGCAGTCTACGCAACAACCAAGAGACCCAGTACTTC. The encoded protein is CASSLRNNQETQYF.

The chain uses TRBV12-5 and TRBJ1-1; D is uncertain. The CDR3 is 13 amino acids. V shed 5 bases and J shed 0 bases, with 7 bases lying between them. Germline CDR1 and CDR2: LGHNT and FRNRAP. The CDR3 nucleotides read TGTGCTAGTGGTCTCAACATGAACACTGAAGCTTTCTTT. Protein: CASGLNMNTEAFF.

CDR3 loop: CASSEGDLYEQYF. Written as DNA, the CDR3 is TGCGCCAGCAGTGAAGGGGATCTCTACGAGCAGTACTTC. The chain uses TRBV10-1 and TRBJ2-7; weak D call: TRBD1 (5 bases). This CDR3 has 13 amino acids. Germline V CDR1 and CDR2: WNHNN, SYGVQD (reference sequence). Trimming took 3 bases from V and 3 from J, leaving 9 bases between them.

This sequence joins TRBV28 and TRBJ2-5; tentatively, D is TRBD2 (6 bases). The CDR3 covers 16 residues. Looked up from germline, CDR1 is MDHEN and CDR2 is SYDVKM. Between the trimmed V and J ends, which lost 3 bases and 5 bases, there was a span of 19 bases. The CDR3 loop reads CASSLGLTGAWETQYF. The CDR3 nucleotides read TGTGCCAGCAGTTTGGGATTAACGGGAGCCTGGGAGACCCAGTACTTC.

The CDR3 loop is CASSRGTSGAWTQYF. As DNA, the CDR3 is TGTGCCAGCAGCCGTGGGACTAGCGGGGCGTGGACCCAGTACTTC. V usage is TRBV11-2 and J usage is TRBJ2-5; 13 nucleotides line up with TRBD2. The J segment lost 7 bases and the V segment lost 5 bases, leaving 7 bases of the junction unmatched. Looked up from germline, CDR1 is SGHAT and CDR2 is FQNNGV. The CDR3 is made up of 15 amino acids.

The chain employs TRBV18 and TRBJ1-5, with D perhaps TRBD1 (5 bases). CDR3 length equals 15 residues. V was pared by 5 bases and J by 0 bases, with 11 bases between. Germline V gives CDR1 KGHSH, CDR2 LQKENI. The CDR3 sequence is CASSLTGGSNQPQHF. CDR3 coding DNA: TGTGCCAGCTCATTAACCGGGGGTAGCAATCAGCCCCAGCATTTT.

V and J are TRBV11-3 and TRBJ2-1, with D possibly being TRBD2 (6 bases). This CDR3 has 15 amino acids. Trimming stripped 0 bases from V and 8 bases from J, with 14 bases between. In germline, CDR1 is SGHNT, CDR2 YENEEA. Here the CDR3 DNA reads TGTGCCAGCAGCTTAGATGGGCAGGAGGGCGATGAGCAGTTCTTC. Its protein product is CASSLDGQEGDEQFF.

The chain combines TRBV5-4 with TRBJ2-5, with 9 bases fitting TRBD2. Unmatched junction bases numbered 6, after V lost 5 bases and J lost 7 bases. CDR3 size: 13 residues. CDR1 is SGHNT and CDR2 is YYREEE in the germline V gene (reference sequence). The CDR3 region has the DNA TGTGCCAGCAGTCCCGGCGGGGGGGGGACCCAGTACTTC. Its protein is CASSPGGGGTQYF.

The chain has TRBV6-1 and TRBJ1-3; 8 positions agree with TRBD1. The CDR3 loop spans 17 amino acids. J lost 0 bases, V lost 2 bases, and 6 bases had no gene match. Per germline, CDR1 MNHNS and CDR2 SASEGT. The CDR3 sequence is CASSEWRGTGSGNTIYF. In DNA, the CDR3 is TGTGCCAGCAGTGAATGGAGGGGGACAGGCTCTGGAAACACCATATATTTT.